Listed below are T cell receptor beta chains from one sample, sequenced in a study of T cell responses to AZD1222 COVID-19 vaccine. Data came from immunoSEQ multiplex PCR; TCRdb stores just in-frame clones and leaves some out. The sample lists 160,000 or so clones, approximately 91% occurring once. Sequenced material: peripheral blood, taken after recovery from COVID-19. The receptors here all came from an adult who had recovered from COVID-19. The CDR3 runs from the conserved cysteine through the conserved F or W. Each record gives: clone size, J gene, D gene, V gene, CDR3 DNA, CDR3 protein. The D gene is left open where the match is weak. Part of the rows lack a size; the others show once, few, many or a class for expanded clones.

few	TRBJ2-1	-	TRBV18	TGTGCCAGCTCACCACCGGGGGGTTCCTACAATGAGCAGTTCTTC	CASSPPGGSYNEQFF
-	TRBJ1-3	-	TRBV11-2	TGTGCCAGCAGCTTTCAGGGCGCAATCTCTGGAAACACCATATATTTT	CASSFQGAISGNTIYF
-	TRBJ1-4	TRBD1	TRBV7-2	TGTGCCAGCAGCCAAGGACAGGGTTTGGAAAAACTGTTTTTT	CASSQGQGLEKLFF
-	TRBJ1-1	TRBD1	TRBV28	TGTGCCAGCACCCAGGGGGCCCGAAACACTGAAGCTTTCTTT	CASTQGARNTEAFF
-	TRBJ2-3	-	TRBV19	TGTGCCAGTAGTCTCCTAGCGACTAGCACAGATACGCAGTATTTT	CASSLLATSTDTQYF
-	TRBJ2-3	-	TRBV6-2/TRBV6-3	TGTGCCAGCAGTTACAGGACAGAGCCAACAGATACGCAGTATTTT	CASSYRTEPTDTQYF
-	TRBJ2-5	TRBD2	TRBV7-8	TGTGCCAGCAGCTTAGTTGAGGCCCGGGGACTAGGGACCCAGTACTTC	CASSLVEARGLGTQYF
-	TRBJ1-1	-	TRBV3-1/TRBV3-2	TGTGCCAGCAGCCAGGTCCCCGTAGGGAACACTGAAGCTTTCTTT	CASSQVPVGNTEAFF
-	TRBJ2-7	TRBD1	TRBV7-6	TGTGCCAGCAGCTTAGTTTCGTTAGGGACAGGGTACGTTTCCTCCGAGCAGTACTTC	CASSLVSLGTGYVSSEQYF
-	TRBJ1-5	-	TRBV19	TGTGCCAGCACGGTTGCAGCCCGAGGAAATCAGCCCCAGCATTTT	CASTVAARGNQPQHF
-	TRBJ2-5	TRBD1	TRBV18	TGTGCCAGCTCACCACCAGGGGGCCGGGAGACCCAGTACTTC	CASSPPGGRETQYF
-	TRBJ1-2	TRBD1	TRBV28	TGTGCCAGCAGGCTAGGGGACAGGGGTAACTATGGCTACACCTTC	CASRLGDRGNYGYTF
-	TRBJ2-7	-	TRBV11-1	TGTGCCAGCAGCTTAGCCGGGCCCTACGAGCAGTACTTC	CASSLAGPYEQYF